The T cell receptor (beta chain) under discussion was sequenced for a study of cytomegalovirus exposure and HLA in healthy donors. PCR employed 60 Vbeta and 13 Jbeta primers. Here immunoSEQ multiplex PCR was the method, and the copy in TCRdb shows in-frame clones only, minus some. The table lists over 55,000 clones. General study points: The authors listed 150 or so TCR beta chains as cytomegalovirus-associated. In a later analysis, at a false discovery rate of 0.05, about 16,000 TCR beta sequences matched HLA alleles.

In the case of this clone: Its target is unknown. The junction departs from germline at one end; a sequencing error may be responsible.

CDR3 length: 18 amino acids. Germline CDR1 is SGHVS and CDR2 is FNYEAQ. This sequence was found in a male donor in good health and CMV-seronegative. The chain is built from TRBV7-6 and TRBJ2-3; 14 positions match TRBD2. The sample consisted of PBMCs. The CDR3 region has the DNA TGTGCCAGCAGCCCCGGACTAGCGGGGGGACGGGGCACAGATAAGCAGTATTTT. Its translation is CASSPGLAGGRGTDKQYF.